The T cell receptor beta chain described here comes from a study of post-analysis software for immune sequencing data. Study findings and constraints: Patients with multiple sclerosis recorded significantly lower normalized Chao1 diversity than controls, the study found. The five TRBV segments detected at higher frequency in patients than in controls included TRBV5-6, TRBV5-1 and TRBV20-1.

In this sample, this clonotype turned up a few times. Its specificity is unknown. TCR beta cDNA libraries had unique molecular identifiers. When 1 to 10 million T cells were used, they gave about 490,000 cDNA molecules. TCRdb passed the PCR reads through MiXCR, listing each CDR3 protein once. Here the sample spans approximately 350,000 distinct CDR3 sequences, roughly 38% being singletons. The CDR3 runs to 14 residues. From germline, CDR1 is SGHTA and CDR2 FQGNSA. The V end was cut by 7 bases, the J end by 1 base, with 12 bases between. The TCR comes from a girl between 5 and 17 years old with multiple sclerosis. The chain employs TRBV7-2 and TRBJ2-3, with D unresolved. The specimen sequenced was blood. The CDR3 DNA sequence: TGTGCCAGCATACTAACGGGTGGCACAGATACGCAGTATTTT. Protein product: CASILTGGTDTQYF.